The entry below gives a single T cell receptor (beta chain) sequence along with its context. Antigen: not known. The sample is drawn from a study of shared clonotypes between healthy human individuals. For the study at large: Used for every donor were three CD4 naive, three CD4 memory, two CD8 naive and one CD8 memory plate. Study-level points and caveats: Apart from blood, nothing was sampled; tissue repertoires likely differ. A handful of donors had 4% to 6.5% of their naive CD4 clonotypes in common.

Trimming pared 10 bases from V and 4 bases from J, leaving 22 bases between. Germline CDR1 is MDHEN and CDR2 is SYDVKM. The CDR3 totals 15 residues. Sequenced by immunoSEQ multiplex PCR; TCRdb stores in-frame clones only, minus some. The sample has some 790,000 clones, 55% to 80% seen once. The chain uses TRBV28 and TRBJ2-5; D gene uncertain. Sequences were obtained from memory CD4+ T cells sorted from blood. Subset denoted: CD45RA-negative fraction. The clonotype was recovered from a woman aged 25 to 39 in good health. Here the CDR3 reads CATHVWQAVGETQYF. Here the CDR3 DNA reads TGTGCCACCCACGTCTGGCAGGCGGTGGGAGAGACCCAGTACTTC.